This TCR beta chain was identified during a study of blood T cell repertoires in COVID-19. Study-level information: Spain, Italy and the United States supplied samples that represented acute and convalescent COVID-19. Nucleic acid was either cDNA or gDNA, and it came from T cells, B-cell-depleted T cells, or PBMCs.

Authors' data handling: Estimated nucleated cell counts came from reference gene primer amplification. Only in-frame clones appear in the TCRdb table, and some are missing; sequencing was by immunoSEQ multiplex PCR. V and J calls and clone size are given by that table; D and trimming were obtained from the DNA. In the table there are roughly 120,000 clones, around 88% of which are singletons. V lost 0 bases and J 12 bases, leaving 6 bases between the germline ends. Germline assignment: CDR1 KGHSH and CDR2 LQKENI. The length of the CDR3 is 12 residues. The chain uses TRBV18 and TRBJ2-6, with D unresolved. This TCR was recovered from a woman in her forties or fifties with active or convalescent COVID-19. Sequencing was done on a sample of peripheral blood. CDR3 bases: TGTGCCAGCTCACCACCCTCGGGCGTCCTGACTTTC. This codes for CASSPPSGVLTF.